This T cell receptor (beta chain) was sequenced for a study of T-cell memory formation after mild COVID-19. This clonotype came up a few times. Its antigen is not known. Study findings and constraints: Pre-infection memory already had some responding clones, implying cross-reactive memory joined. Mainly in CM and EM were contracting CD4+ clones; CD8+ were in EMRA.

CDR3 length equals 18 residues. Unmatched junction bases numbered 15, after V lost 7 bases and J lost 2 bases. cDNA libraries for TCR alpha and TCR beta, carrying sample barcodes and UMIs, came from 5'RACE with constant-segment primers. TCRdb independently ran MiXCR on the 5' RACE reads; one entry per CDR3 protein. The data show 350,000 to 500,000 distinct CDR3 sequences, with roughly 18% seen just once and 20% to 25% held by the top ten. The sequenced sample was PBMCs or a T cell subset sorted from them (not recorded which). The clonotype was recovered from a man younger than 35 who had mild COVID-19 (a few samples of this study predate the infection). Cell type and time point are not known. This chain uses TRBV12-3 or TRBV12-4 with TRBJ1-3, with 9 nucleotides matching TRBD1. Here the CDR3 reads CASTGGGQGNLAGNTIYF. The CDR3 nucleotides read TGTGCCAGCACAGGGGGGGGACAGGGAAATCTTGCTGGAAACACCATATATTTT.